These 25 T cell receptor beta chains came from one sample sequenced in a study of cytomegalovirus exposure and HLA in healthy donors. Researchers ran the PCR with 60 Vbeta and 13 Jbeta primers. TCRdb's table, derived via immunoSEQ multiplex PCR, lists solely in-frame clones and lacks some. The sample lists 200,000 or so clones, about 80% occurring once. The sequenced material came from PBMCs. Receptors originate from a woman under 30 in good health and CMV-seropositive.

This clone was seen only a few times. This rearrangement joins TRBV5-6 to TRBJ2-2; D is possibly TRBD1 (6 bases). The CDR3 spans 16 residues. V was clipped by 4 bases and J by 0 bases, with 13 bases between them. Germline CDR1 is SGHDT and CDR2 is YYEEEE. The CDR3 DNA follows: TGTGCCAGCAGCCGCTACAGGGTTACGAACACCGGGGAGCTGTTTTTT. It encodes CASSRYRVTNTGELFF.

The CDR3 coding sequence is TGTGCCAGGACTAGCGGGGGGGGGTTGGATACGCAGTATTTT. Translated: CARTSGGGLDTQYF. The chain joins TRBV2 to TRBJ2-3, with 14 bases identical to TRBD2. Trimming at V came to 9 bases and at J to 6 bases, leaving 5 bases not matched to a gene. Germline CDR1 reads SNHLY; CDR2 reads FYNNEI. The CDR3 sequence is 14 residues long.

The chain uses TRBV7-8 and TRBJ2-5; 9 nucleotides match TRBD2. This CDR3 has 16 residues. CDR1 and CDR2 from the germline V gene are SGHVS and FQNEAQ. V gave up 2 bases and J gave up 5 bases; unmatched junction bases: 9. The DNA for the CDR3 is TGTGCCAGCAGCTTACGGCGGGGGGGCCCTACGGAGACCCAGTACTTC. Its protein is CASSLRRGGPTETQYF.

This clone was detected a few times. The V and J genes are TRBV14 and TRBJ2-1; D gene uncertain. This CDR3 region has 13 residues. The V end was cut by 3 bases, the J end by 7 bases, with 10 bases between. Germline V gene lookup returns CDR1 SGHDN and CDR2 FVKESK. CDR3 nucleotides: TGTGCCAGCAGCCAGGATGAGGATAATGAGCAGTTCTTC. It encodes CASSQDEDNEQFF.

The CDR3 DNA reads as TGTGCCAGCAGTGAACTAACTAGCGGGGCCACAGATACGCAGTATTTT. Its translation is CASSELTSGATDTQYF. The rearrangement links TRBV25-1 to TRBJ2-3, with 10 positions matching TRBD2. The length of the CDR3 is 16 residues. Per the germline V gene, CDR1 is MGHDK and CDR2 is SYGVNS. V shed 2 bases and J 2 bases; nucleotides not matched to a gene: 4.

V is TRBV25-1 and J is TRBJ1-1; possibly TRBD1 for D (6 bases). The germline V gene has CDR1 MGHDK and CDR2 SYGVNS. Trimming removed 8 bases from V and 6 bases from J, with 13 bases in between. The CDR3 has 12 residues. In DNA form, the CDR3 reads TGTGCCAGCGTCAGGGGTTGGGCTGAAGCTTTCTTT. Translated, it gives CASVRGWAEAFF.

The chain combines TRBV6-1 with TRBJ1-2; 8 nucleotides agree with TRBD1. This CDR3 contains 14 residues. The junction had 3 bases not matched to a gene; V was cut back by 2 bases and J by 4 bases. Germline CDR1 is MNHNS and CDR2 is SASEGT. This CDR3 is CASSERGTGYGYTF. In nucleotides, the CDR3 is TGTGCCAGCAGTGAACGGGGGACAGGCTATGGCTACACCTTC.

Turning to this clone: Other DNA sequences within the sample encode an identical CDR3. CDR3 coding DNA: TGTGCCAGCAGTTCACCTACCAACCGGTACGAGCAGTACTTC. Its protein is CASSSPTNRYEQYF. The chain joins TRBV6-6 to TRBJ2-7; D unclear. There are 14 residues in the CDR3. CDR1 MNHNY and CDR2 SVGAGI come from the germline V gene (reference sequence). V lost 4 bases and J 4 bases, leaving 14 bases between the germline ends.

This chain connects TRBV5-1 to TRBJ2-4; possibly TRBD1 for D (7 bases). Trimming left V 4 bases short and J 2 bases short, with 19 bases between. This CDR3 contains 17 residues. Germline CDR1 SGHRS, CDR2 YFSETQ. The CDR3 DNA follows: TGCGCCAGCAGCCCCCGTGGGCAGGGGGGAACCAAAAACATTCAGTACTTC. It yields the protein CASSPRGQGGTKNIQYF.

The chain carries TRBV7-3 and TRBJ1-4, with 7 bases lining up with TRBD1. CDR3 length equals 15 residues. Germline V gives CDR1 SGHTA, CDR2 FQGTGA. J was trimmed by 7 bases and V by 0 bases; bases with no gene match: 5. CDR3 DNA sequence: TGTGCCAGCAGCTTAACGGGGCAGGGGGGTGAAAAACTGTTTTTT. Encoded protein: CASSLTGQGGEKLFF.

The chain links TRBV7-9 to TRBJ2-5, with 10 bases aligning to TRBD2. After removal of 4 bases from V and 1 base from J, the junction contained 6 bases not matched to a gene. This CDR3 is built from 16 residues. CDR1 is SEHNR and CDR2 is FQNEAQ in the germline V gene (reference sequence). CDR3 sequence: CASSSIGLAAQETQYF. CDR3 bases: TGTGCCAGCAGCTCAATCGGACTAGCGGCCCAAGAGACCCAGTACTTC.

This chain joins TRBV6-1 and TRBJ2-7; D call uncertain. Looked up from germline, CDR1 is MNHNS and CDR2 is SASEGT. The CDR3 consists of 14 residues. The V end was cut by 8 bases, the J end by 3 bases, with 17 bases between. The CDR3 nucleotides read TGTGCCAGCCAGCCTTTGGATAGCTACTACGAGCAGTACGTC. Its protein product is CASQPLDSYYEQYV.

V gene TRBV4-1 combines with J gene TRBJ2-3; 7 nucleotides agree with TRBD1. The V and J ends lost 3 bases and 0 bases, in that order; junction bases with no gene match: 6. This CDR3 has 16 amino acids. Germline assignment: CDR1 MGHRA and CDR2 YSYEKL. CDR3 loop: CASSQEGGISTDTQYF. The CDR3 DNA sequence: TGCGCCAGCAGCCAGGAAGGGGGCATAAGCACAGATACGCAGTATTTT.

The rearrangement links TRBV6-4 to TRBJ2-1, with 8 bases lining up with TRBD2. V was pared by 4 bases and J by 9 bases, with 8 bases of the junction left unmatched. In germline, CDR1 is MRHNA, CDR2 SNTAGT. This CDR3 is 14 amino acids long. The CDR3 nucleotides read TGTGCCAGCAGTGCAGCGGGGGATTTGGGTGAGCAGTTCTTC. Protein product: CASSAAGDLGEQFF.

The chain links TRBV6-1 to TRBJ1-1; 11 bases match TRBD1. The germline CDR1 and CDR2 sequences are MNHNS and SASEGT. The CDR3 spans 13 residues. The V gene end was trimmed by 10 bases and the J gene end by 11 bases; junction bases not matched to a gene: 12. CDR3 DNA: TGTGCCACTTCTAGCCGGGACAGGGGGGCGGCTTTCTTT. The encoded protein is CATSSRDRGAAFF.

Regarding this clone: Relative to the germline gene, one junction end is altered; a read error may explain this. The chain combines TRBV11-3 with TRBJ1-2; weak D call: TRBD1 (6 bases). This CDR3 contains 12 residues. Per germline, CDR1 SGHNT and CDR2 YENEEA. In nucleotides, the CDR3 is TGTGCCAGCAGCACGGGGACATTCCTTGAGTCCTTC. Protein sequence: CASSTGTFLESF.

The V and J genes are TRBV9 and TRBJ2-2, with 9 positions matching TRBD1. Germline values: CDR1 SGDLS, CDR2 YYNGEE. Trimming cost V 3 bases and J 2 bases; bases outside gene matches: 5. There are 16 residues in the CDR3. The CDR3 loop is CASSGGTGLNTGELFF. The DNA for the CDR3 is TGTGCCAGCAGCGGGGGGACAGGGTTAAACACCGGGGAGCTGTTTTTT.

V gene TRBV2 combines with J gene TRBJ1-1; a possible D gene is TRBD1 (5 bases). The CDR3 runs 14 residues. V was trimmed by 3 bases and J by 3 bases, leaving 11 bases between them. Looked up from germline, CDR1 is SNHLY and CDR2 is FYNNEI. CDR3 bases: TGTGCCAGCAGTGAGCAGGGTCTGGACACTGAAGCTTTCTTT. Translation gives CASSEQGLDTEAFF.

This chain links TRBV19 with TRBJ2-3; TRBD1 aligns across 9 bases. CDR1 LNHDA and CDR2 SQIVND come from the germline V gene (reference sequence). The CDR3 has 15 amino acids. After removal of 10 bases from V and 2 bases from J, the junction contained 10 bases not matched to a gene. CDR3: CATTGTGGFTDTQYF. Written as DNA, the CDR3 is TGTGCCACAACCGGAACAGGGGGCTTCACAGATACGCAGTATTTT. The full variable domain, with the rest looked up from reference TRBV19 and TRBJ2-3, is DGGITQSPKYLFRKEGQNVTLSCEQNLNHDAMYWYRQDPGQGLRLIYYSQIVNDFQKGDIAEGYSVSREKKESFPLTVTSAQKNPTAFYLCATTGTGGFTDTQYFGPGTRLTVL.

The J gene is TRBJ1-3, the V gene TRBV4-1; possible D gene TRBD1, 6 bases. V lost 2 bases to trimming and J lost 2 bases, with 10 bases between them. The CDR3 has 15 residues. The germline V gene encodes CDR1 MGHRA and CDR2 YSYEKL. CDR3 nucleotide sequence: TGCGCCAGCAGCCAACCACAGGGAGCTGGAAACACCATATATTTT. Amino acid sequence: CASSQPQGAGNTIYF.

The CDR3 reads CASSEYGGRNEKLFF. DNA for the CDR3: TGCGCCAGCAGTGAGTATGGCGGCCGTAATGAAAAACTGTTTTTT. The V gene is TRBV10-2, the J gene TRBJ1-4; the D is unclear. The CDR3 is 15 residues long. Germline V gene sequence: CDR1 WSHSY, CDR2 SAAADI. Trimming left V 1 base short and J 4 bases short, with 10 bases between.

This chain joins TRBV30 and TRBJ2-3; 9 bases align to TRBD1. Germline lookup yields CDR1 GTSNPN and CDR2 SVGIG (reference sequence). With 5 bases clipped from V and 0 bases from J, the junction kept 6 bases outside the gene matches. This CDR3 contains 15 residues. CDR3 coding DNA: TGTGCCTGGGGCGGGGACAGGGACAGCACAGATACGCAGTATTTT. It encodes CAWGGDRDSTDTQYF.

J is TRBJ2-1 and V is TRBV6-6; 7 bases are a match to TRBD2. This CDR3 has 16 residues. CDR1 and CDR2 from the germline V gene are MNHNY and SVGAGI (reference sequence). Germline trimming cut 0 bases from V and 4 bases from J; bases unmatched to any gene: 6. CDR3 nucleotide sequence: TGTGCCAGCAGTTACTCGAGCGGGGCCCTTTACAATGAGCAGTTCTTC. It is translated as CASSYSSGALYNEQFF.

The V gene is TRBV19, the J gene TRBJ2-5; 8 bases line up with TRBD2. V trimming: 7 bases; J trimming: 0 bases; junction bases outside the gene matches: 7. The CDR3 runs 15 residues. Looked up from germline, CDR1 is LNHDA and CDR2 is SQIVND (reference sequence). This chain's CDR3 is CASNRGGLDQETQYF. CDR3 nucleotides: TGTGCCAGTAACCGGGGGGGGTTAGACCAAGAGACCCAGTACTTC. Using reference TRBV19 and TRBJ2-5 for the parts outside the CDR3, the full variable domain is DGGITQSPKYLFRKEGQNVTLSCEQNLNHDAMYWYRQDPGQGLRLIYYSQIVNDFQKGDIAEGYSVSREKKESFPLTVTSAQKNPTAFYLCASNRGGLDQETQYFGPGTRLLVL.

The J gene is TRBJ2-7, the V gene TRBV4-2, with 12 bases matching TRBD2. The CDR3 length is 15 residues. Trimming removed 0 bases from V and 6 bases from J; junction bases left unmatched: 3. Germline V CDR1 and CDR2: LGHNA, YNFKEQ. Here the CDR3 DNA reads TGTGCCAGCAGCCAAGAGGGACTAGCGGGCCCCGAGCAGTACTTC. Its translation is CASSQEGLAGPEQYF.